The TCR beta chain under discussion was sequenced for a study of shared clonotypes between healthy human individuals. It was about 180 ng DNA, 25,000 to 35,000 T cell genomes, that sorted-subset replicate PCRs used. Measured with immunoSEQ multiplex PCR; TCRdb has only the in-frame clones, and not every one. In the table there are a few million clones, around nine tenths of which are singletons. This CDR3 is 12 amino acids long. CDR1 and CDR2 from the germline V gene are SGDLS and YYNGEE. Specimen: naive CD4+ T cells sorted from blood. Subset specified: CD45RA+ positively selected. V usage is TRBV9 and J usage is TRBJ2-5; possibly TRBD2 for D (5 bases). The assigned J gene may be wrong: the sequence end matches TRBJ2-7 better. The TCR was taken from a man between 18 and 29 years old in good health. The CDR3 sequence is CASSREGYEQYF. Written as DNA, the CDR3 is TGTGCCAGCAGCCGGGAAGGCTACGAGCAGTACTTC.